These 22 T cell receptor beta chains originate from one sample sequenced in a study of blood T cells in healthy people across ages. Together with a sample-barcoded 5' primer, a J-beta primer mix was included in a second PCR lasting about 7 to 12 cycles. TCRdb re-called the 5' RACE reads through MiXCR, storing one row per CDR3 protein. The sample yields hundreds of thousands of distinct CDR3 sequences, roughly 41% seen once. The specimen was blood. The receptors derive from a man older than 75 in good health.

V usage is TRBV20-1 and J usage is TRBJ1-4; no firm D call. Trimming took 1 base from V and 4 from J, leaving 4 bases between them. Germline V gives CDR1 DFQATT, CDR2 SNEGSKA (reference sequence). The CDR3 is made up of 12 amino acids. The CDR3 loop is CSARGVNEKLFF. The DNA of the CDR3 is TGCAGTGCTAGAGGGGTTAATGAAAAACTGTTTTTT.

The table lists this clonotype with many counts. The chain links TRBV27 to TRBJ2-5; D gene uncertain. Trimming shortened V by 3 bases and J by 3 bases, and 11 bases separated the two germline ends. This CDR3 spans 14 amino acids. From germline, CDR1 is MNHEY and CDR2 SMNVEV (reference sequence). CDR3 DNA sequence: TGTGCCAGCAGTTTTTATGGTAGTGAAGAGACCCAGTACTTC. Residues: CASSFYGSEETQYF.

This clonotype showed up just once. One end of the junction is discordant with germline, which a read error may explain. In DNA form, the CDR3 reads TGTGCCAGCGGGGGGACTAGCGCGAGCACAGATATGCAGTATTTT. Amino acids: CASGGTSASTDMQYF. The chain recombines TRBV4-2 with TRBJ2-3; 10 positions agree with TRBD2. The CDR3 covers 15 residues. The V gene's germline CDR1 is LGHNA and CDR2 YNFKEQ.

In this sample, this clonotype turned up a few times. In DNA form, the CDR3 reads TGTGCCAGCAGTTTTCTAGCGCTACGAAAAGAGGGGAAAACAGATACGCAGTATTTT. Protein sequence: CASSFLALRKEGKTDTQYF. The rearrangement links TRBV28 to TRBJ2-3, with D possibly being TRBD2 (6 bases). Germline CDR1 is MDHEN and CDR2 is SYDVKM. This CDR3 region has 19 residues. V was trimmed by 3 bases and J by 3 bases, leaving 25 bases between them.

Note on this clonotype: A much larger clone is a single base away; this may be a read error. The rearrangement joins TRBV3-1 to TRBJ2-3; 8 bases are a match to TRBD2. Losses at the gene ends were 3 bases for V and 3 bases for J; bases not matched to a gene: 2. This CDR3 is 14 amino acids long. Germline loops: CDR1 LGHDT, CDR2 YNNKEL (reference sequence). This CDR3 is CASSQRGVTDTQYF. The CDR3 bases are TGTGCCAGCAGCCAGCGGGGGGTAACAGATACGCAGTATTTT.

V gene TRBV4-3 combines with J gene TRBJ1-1; D perhaps matches TRBD1 (5 bases). V shed 4 bases and J shed 2 bases, with 17 bases lying between them. Germline assignment: CDR1 LGHNA and CDR2 YSLEER. The CDR3 covers 16 residues. This CDR3 reads CASSPEEGRVNTEAFF. The CDR3 DNA sequence: TGCGCCAGCAGCCCTGAAGAAGGCAGGGTAAACACTGAAGCTTTCTTT.

Regarding this clonotype: This could be a read error, since a much larger clone is one nucleotide away. The rearrangement joins TRBV29-1 to TRBJ2-7, with D possibly TRBD2 on 5 matching bases. The CDR3 has 13 residues. Germline assignment: CDR1 SQVTM and CDR2 ANQGSEA. V was cut by 3 bases and J by 7 bases, with 16 bases left in between. The CDR3 here is CSVDQRTGDEQYF. CDR3 DNA sequence: TGCAGCGTTGACCAGAGGACTGGCGATGAGCAGTACTTC.

This chain uses TRBV29-1 with TRBJ2-5; 9 positions agree with TRBD1. The V gene's germline CDR1 is SQVTM and CDR2 ANQGSEA. The CDR3 is 12 amino acids. V dropped 7 bases and J dropped 5; count of bases not matched to a gene: 5. The CDR3 DNA reads as TGCAGCGGGAACAGGGGGCGGGAGACCCAGTACTTC. Residues: CSGNRGRETQYF.

The rearrangement links TRBV18 to TRBJ2-5; D is perhaps TRBD1 (6 bases). Germline lookup yields CDR1 KGHSH and CDR2 LQKENI. The CDR3 has 14 residues. V lost 8 bases to trimming and J lost 3 bases, with 16 bases between them. CDR3 amino acids: CASNDRDTEETQYF. For the CDR3, the DNA is TGTGCCAGCAATGACCGGGACACCGAAGAGACCCAGTACTTC. The full variable domain, in which reference TRBV18 and TRBJ2-5 provide the parts outside the CDR3, is NAGVMQNPRHLVRRRGQEARLRCSPMKGHSHVYWYRQLPEEGLKFMVYLQKENIIDESGMPKERFSAEFPKEGPSILRIQQVVRGDSAAYFCASNDRDTEETQYFGPGTRLLVL.

This clonotype was seen more than once but under ten times. The junction shows a germline mismatch at one end, possibly a read error. The chain links TRBV6-6 to TRBJ1-1; perhaps TRBD1 as D (5 bases). In germline, CDR1 is MNHNY, CDR2 SVGAGI (reference sequence). The CDR3 runs to 15 residues. As DNA, the CDR3 is TGTGCCAGCAGCACGGGGGGATCCCTGAATACTGAAGCTTTCTTT. Protein: CASSTGGSLNTEAFF.

This chain joins TRBV5-1 and TRBJ2-5, with 11 bases fitting TRBD1. The CDR3 extends over 15 amino acids. Germline V lookup: CDR1 SGHRS, CDR2 YFSETQ. V was clipped by 4 bases and J by 5 bases; unmatched bases: 7. Here the CDR3 reads CASSLRTGGEETQYF. The CDR3 DNA reads as TGCGCCAGCAGCCTAAGGACAGGGGGCGAGGAGACCCAGTACTTC.

This clonotype was counted between two and nine times. This chain uses TRBV11-2 with TRBJ2-3; D gene uncertain. Germline CDR1 SGHAT, CDR2 FQNNGV. The CDR3 has 15 amino acids. Trimming left V 1 base short and J 8 bases short, with 16 bases between. Here the CDR3 reads CASSLVGSTWGTQYF. The DNA of the CDR3 is TGTGCCAGCAGCTTAGTAGGTTCGACCTGGGGTACGCAGTATTTT. Complete variable domain (other parts from reference TRBV11-2 and TRBJ2-3): EAGVAQSPRYKIIEKRQSVAFWCNPISGHATLYWYQQILGQGPKLLIQFQNNGVVDDSQLPKDRFSAERLKGVDSTLKIQPAKLEDSAVYLCASSLVGSTWGTQYFGPGTRLTVL.

This sequence joins TRBV11-3 and TRBJ2-3, with D perhaps matching TRBD1 (6 bases). Germline lookup yields CDR1 SGHNT and CDR2 YENEEA. The length of the CDR3 is 14 residues. The V and J ends lost 3 bases and 5 bases respectively, with 12 bases between them. The CDR3 spells CASSFRGEEDTQYF. DNA for the CDR3: TGTGCCAGCAGCTTCAGGGGCGAGGAAGATACGCAGTATTTT.

The chain is built from TRBV20-1 and TRBJ2-1; 10 bases are shared with TRBD2. The germline V gene encodes CDR1 DFQATT and CDR2 SNEGSKA (reference sequence). Trimming at V came to 3 bases and at J to 0 bases, leaving 11 bases not matched to a gene. CDR3 length: 18 residues. As DNA, the CDR3 is TGCAGTGCTAGTTATTACGGACTAGCGGCAAGCTCCTACAATGAGCAGTTCTTC. Its translation is CSASYYGLAASSYNEQFF.

This clonotype has at least ten counts. This sequence joins TRBV4-1 and TRBJ2-6; tentatively, D is TRBD1 or TRBD2 (5 bases each). The CDR3 spans 18 residues. CDR1 MGHRA and CDR2 YSYEKL come from the germline V gene. V lost 1 base to trimming and J lost 4 bases, with 17 bases between them. In DNA form, the CDR3 reads TGCGCCAGCAGCCAAGTGGGAGACAGCACTCTGGGGGCCAACGTCCTGACTTTC. The encoded protein is CASSQVGDSTLGANVLTF.

The chain recombines TRBV7-2 with TRBJ2-5, with 14 bases matching TRBD2. The end of the DNA fits TRBJ2-7 better, so the J call may be wrong. The CDR3 is 15 residues long. Per the germline V gene, CDR1 is SGHTA and CDR2 is FQGNSA. The CDR3 loop reads CASSLGGLAGAEQYF. Written as DNA, the CDR3 is TGTGCCAGCAGCTTAGGGGGACTAGCGGGAGCCGAGCAGTACTTC.

The CDR3 protein is CASSVEGTGFHEQYF. The CDR3 coding sequence is TGTGCCAGCAGCGTAGAGGGGACAGGCTTCCACGAGCAGTACTTC. The gene calls are TRBV9 and TRBJ2-7; 8 bases fit TRBD1. This CDR3 contains 15 residues. After removal of 0 bases from V and 5 bases from J, the junction contained 7 bases not matched to a gene. Germline CDR1 SGDLS, CDR2 YYNGEE.

The chain recombines TRBV14 with TRBJ2-7; 12 bases align to TRBD2. V lost 0 bases to trimming and J lost 3 bases; unmatched junction nucleotides: 15. Germline V gives CDR1 SGHDN, CDR2 FVKESK. The CDR3 loop spans 20 amino acids. CDR3 nucleotides: TGTGCCAGCAGCCAAGAAAATCGGTGGACTAGCGGGATCTACGGCTACGAGCAGTACTTC. As protein: CASSQENRWTSGIYGYEQYF.

The table lists this clonotype with a few counts. The rearrangement uses TRBV7-2 and TRBJ2-7; D is possibly TRBD2 (6 bases). The V end lost 0 bases, the J end lost 2 bases, and 17 bases lay between the germline ends. Germline V CDR1 and CDR2: SGHTA, FQGNSA. This CDR3 region has 17 residues. The CDR3 sequence is CASSLAIRPGLPYEQYF. CDR3 nucleotides: TGTGCCAGCAGCTTAGCCATCCGGCCGGGACTCCCCTACGAGCAGTACTTC.

The rearrangement uses TRBV6-1 and TRBJ1-6; unclear D gene. The CDR3 sequence is 19 residues long. V lost 3 bases to trimming and J lost 9 bases, with 27 bases between them. The V gene's germline CDR1 is MNHNS and CDR2 SASEGT. CDR3 protein: CASSDRIDRFDPFGSPLHF. In DNA, the CDR3 is TGTGCCAGCAGTGACCGAATTGACCGGTTTGACCCGTTTGGTTCACCCCTCCACTTT.

At least ten counts were recorded for this clonotype. This chain links TRBV5-1 with TRBJ1-1; 8 bases match TRBD1. Trimming cost V 1 base and J 8 bases; bases outside gene matches: 13. Germline V gives CDR1 SGHRS, CDR2 YFSETQ. The CDR3 has 16 residues. Written as DNA, the CDR3 is TGCGCCAGCAGCTTGAATTGGCCAGGGGGCAGTTCCGAAGCTTTCTTT. Encoded protein: CASSLNWPGGSSEAFF.

This clonotype has more than one count but fewer than ten. The rearrangement uses TRBV6-2 or TRBV6-3 and TRBJ2-7; D perhaps matches TRBD2 (6 bases). The length of the CDR3 is 14 residues. The germline V gene has CDR1 MNHEY and CDR2 SVGEGT. V lost 5 bases and J lost 2, with 13 bases in between. This CDR3 reads CASSTSWGAYEQYF. As DNA, the CDR3 is TGTGCCAGCAGTACGTCTTGGGGGGCCTACGAGCAGTACTTC.